These 17 T cell receptor beta chains share one sample of origin, sequenced in a study of blood T cell repertoires in COVID-19. Sequencing was performed with immunoSEQ multiplex PCR; in TCRdb, only in-frame clones are kept and a portion is missing. This repertoire shows about 250,000 clones, 70% to 85% found once; its top ten account for 8.9%. The source material was peripheral blood. These receptors came from a man at least 80 years old with acute or convalescent COVID-19.

The CDR3: CAWSATGVTEAFF. The CDR3 DNA follows: TGTGCCTGGAGTGCCACAGGGGTCACTGAAGCTTTCTTT. The chain is built from TRBV30 and TRBJ1-1; 7 bases match TRBD1. Germline V gene lookup returns CDR1 GTSNPN and CDR2 SVGIG (reference sequence). This CDR3 comprises 13 residues. Losses at the gene ends were 1 base for V and 4 bases for J; bases not matched to a gene: 3.

This clone occurred once. V is TRBV6-5 and J is TRBJ1-2; D not certain. Trimming cost V 0 bases and J 0 bases, with 11 bases left between them. The CDR3 extends over 16 amino acids. The V gene's germline CDR1 is MNHEY and CDR2 SVGAGI. The CDR3 nucleotides read TGTGCCAGCAGTTACTCATCCCCCGGGACTAACTATGGCTACACCTTC. Its translation: CASSYSSPGTNYGYTF.

The V and J genes are TRBV6-1 and TRBJ2-3; TRBD1 is a possible D gene (6 bases). There are 16 residues in the CDR3. V was pared by 1 base and J by 0 bases, with 11 bases between. Per the germline V gene, CDR1 is MNHNS and CDR2 is SASEGT. The CDR3 bases are TGTGCCAGCAGTGAAGTTCAGGGGTACAGCACAGATACGCAGTATTTT. Protein: CASSEVQGYSTDTQYF.

The rearrangement uses TRBV11-2 and TRBJ2-5; TRBD1 might be the D (6 bases). Trimming removed 0 bases at V and 5 bases at J, with 19 bases between. The CDR3 contains 17 residues. CDR1 SGHAT and CDR2 FQNNGV come from the germline V gene. CDR3 sequence reads: CASSLDWGQGSWETQYF. In DNA, the CDR3 is TGTGCCAGCAGCTTAGATTGGGGCCAGGGGAGTTGGGAGACCCAGTACTTC.

The chain uses TRBV5-5 and TRBJ1-5; TRBD1 matches at 7 bases. CDR3 length: 15 residues. The germline V gene has CDR1 SGHKS and CDR2 YYEKEE (reference sequence). Germline trimming cut 3 bases from V and 3 bases from J; bases unmatched to any gene: 6. Here the CDR3 reads CASSSKQGINQPQHF. CDR3 nucleotide sequence: TGTGCCAGCAGCTCCAAACAGGGGATCAATCAGCCCCAGCATTTT.

V gene TRBV5-1 combines with J gene TRBJ1-1, with D perhaps matching TRBD1 (6 bases). Trimming took off 3 bases at V and 0 bases at J, with 9 bases between the two ends. The germline V gene has CDR1 SGHRS and CDR2 YFSETQ. The length of the CDR3 is 14 residues. This chain's CDR3 is CASSSTGMNTEAFF. Here the CDR3 DNA reads TGCGCCAGCAGCTCTACAGGGATGAACACTGAAGCTTTCTTT.

V and J are TRBV12-3 or TRBV12-4 and TRBJ1-5, with a possible D match to TRBD1 (5 bases). The CDR3 spans 13 residues. Trimming shortened V by 5 bases and J by 5 bases, and 10 bases separated the two germline ends. CDR3 DNA: TGTGCCAGCAGTCCCGGGGGGGATCAGCCCCAGCATTTT. This translates into CASSPGGDQPQHF.

The V gene is TRBV5-4, the J gene TRBJ2-2; 8 nucleotides align to TRBD2. This CDR3 has 16 residues. Germline values: CDR1 SGHNT, CDR2 YYREEE (reference sequence). J was trimmed by 7 bases and V by 1 base; bases with no gene match: 9. CDR3 amino acids: CASSLPSGYEDGELFF. The CDR3, as DNA: TGTGCCAGCAGCTTGCCTAGCGGGTATGAGGACGGGGAGCTGTTTTTT.

The chain couples TRBV7-9 to TRBJ2-4; TRBD1 matches at 9 bases. V trimming: 5 bases; J trimming: 0 bases; junction bases outside the gene matches: 8. CDR1 is SEHNR, CDR2 FQNEAQ, per germline (reference sequence). The CDR3 loop spans 17 amino acids. The CDR3 nucleotides are TGTGCCAGCAGCCCCCCCGGGACAGGGAAAGCCAAAAACATTCAGTACTTC. Protein product: CASSPPGTGKAKNIQYF. Combining the CDR3 with reference TRBV7-9 and TRBJ2-4 gives the whole variable domain DTGVSQNPRHKITKRGQNVTFRCDPISEHNRLYWYRQTLGQGPEFLTYFQNEAQLEKSRLLSDRFSAERPKGSFSTLEIQRTEQGDSAMYLCASSPPGTGKAKNIQYFGAGTRLSVL.

The rearrangement uses TRBV18 and TRBJ2-7; D is perhaps TRBD1 (5 bases). V was trimmed by 3 bases and J by 4 bases, leaving 7 bases between them. CDR3 length: 12 amino acids. Germline loops: CDR1 KGHSH, CDR2 LQKENI. The CDR3 loop is CASSPRQYEQYF. For the CDR3, the DNA is TGTGCCAGCTCACCCCGACAGTACGAGCAGTACTTC.

This clone appeared once. The J gene is TRBJ2-5, the V gene TRBV7-2, with TRBD2 matching 13 bases. The ends lost 8 bases at V and 4 bases at J; junction bases unmatched: 4. Germline assignment: CDR1 SGHTA and CDR2 FQGNSA. CDR3 length: 14 amino acids. The CDR3 here is CASGLAGVAETQYF. Here the CDR3 DNA reads TGTGCCAGCGGACTAGCGGGAGTTGCAGAGACCCAGTACTTC.

This chain connects TRBV18 to TRBJ2-7; a possible D gene is TRBD1 (5 bases). Germline assignment: CDR1 KGHSH and CDR2 LQKENI. V lost 6 bases to trimming and J lost 5 bases, with 23 bases between them. This CDR3 is 16 amino acids long. CDR3 coding DNA: TGTGCCAGCTCCCCTACCGGAAAAGGGGCTTCGCACGAGCAGTACTTC. This gives the protein CASSPTGKGASHEQYF. Variable domain in full (rest from reference TRBV18 and TRBJ2-7): NAGVMQNPRHLVRRRGQEARLRCSPMKGHSHVYWYRQLPEEGLKFMVYLQKENIIDESGMPKERFSAEFPKEGPSILRIQQVVRGDSAAYFCASSPTGKGASHEQYFGPGTRLTVT.

This chain connects TRBV11-2 to TRBJ2-5; D is ambiguous. Germline CDR1 reads SGHAT; CDR2 reads FQNNGV. This CDR3 is built from 12 residues. V was clipped by 6 bases and J by 0 bases, with 5 bases between them. CDR3 residues: CASSPNQETQYF. The CDR3 DNA sequence: TGTGCCAGCAGTCCTAACCAAGAGACCCAGTACTTC.

This clone occurred once. This chain connects TRBV9 to TRBJ1-5, with D hard to call. V was shortened by 2 bases and J by 1 base, with 10 bases between the two germline ends. The CDR3 loop spans 15 amino acids. Per germline, CDR1 SGDLS and CDR2 YYNGEE. For the CDR3, the DNA is TGTGCCAGCAGCGTGGGAGAATTGAGCAATCAGCCCCAGCATTTT. It specifies CASSVGELSNQPQHF. Full variable domain (missing parts from reference TRBV9 and TRBJ1-5): DSGVTQTPKHLITATGQRVTLRCSPRSGDLSVYWYQQSLDQGLQFLIQYYNGEERAKGNILERFSAQQFPDLHSELNLSSLELGDSALYFCASSVGELSNQPQHFGDGTRLSIL.

This chain joins TRBV19 and TRBJ1-5; maybe TRBD1 (6 bases). V was trimmed by 6 bases and J by 9 bases, leaving 15 bases between them. The CDR3 covers 13 residues. Germline assignment: CDR1 LNHDA and CDR2 SQIVND (reference sequence). The CDR3 coding sequence is TGTGCCAGTAGCGGGACACCCCAGAGGCCCCAGCATTTT. Residues: CASSGTPQRPQHF.

This sequence joins TRBV3-1 (or the pseudogene TRBV3-2) and TRBJ2-1; weak D call: TRBD2 (6 bases). Trimming removed 4 bases from V and 5 bases from J, with 15 bases in between. The CDR3 has 15 residues. CDR1 LGHDT and CDR2 YNNKEL come from the germline V gene (reference sequence). The CDR3 region has the DNA TGTGCCAGCAGCCTCCTCGGGACTCCCAACAATGAGCAGTTCTTC. It specifies CASSLLGTPNNEQFF.

The chain employs TRBV19 and TRBJ1-5; D gene uncertain. V was pared by 1 base and J by 9 bases, with 7 bases between. This CDR3 has 12 amino acids. Germline values: CDR1 LNHDA, CDR2 SQIVND (reference sequence). The DNA for the CDR3 is TGTGCCAGTAGTATAGGCCCAGTGCCCCAGCATTTT. The encoded protein is CASSIGPVPQHF.